This TCR beta chain stems from a study of blood T cell repertoires in COVID-19. Study details: Sources were T cells, B-cell-depleted T cells, or PBMCs; the material itself was cDNA or gDNA.

TCRdb's table, derived via immunoSEQ multiplex PCR, lists solely in-frame clones and lacks some. This sample has about 50,000 clones, with approximately 82% found just once. There are 15 residues in the CDR3. Germline V lookup: CDR1 MGHDK, CDR2 SYGVNS. Trimming shortened V by 4 bases and J by 8 bases, and 20 bases separated the two germline ends. The source of this sequence is a human donor in a cohort sampled during active COVID-19. Sample: peripheral blood. The chain employs TRBV25-1 and TRBJ1-2; D is possibly TRBD1 (6 bases). The CDR3 spells CASSGTLKTGIGYTF. The CDR3 coding sequence is TGTGCCAGCAGTGGCACCCTCAAAACAGGGATCGGCTACACCTTC.